Listed below are T cell receptor beta chains from one sample, sequenced in a study of cytomegalovirus exposure and HLA in healthy donors. The data were produced by immunoSEQ multiplex PCR, yet TCRdb's version contains in-frame clones alone and is incomplete. This sample has around 210,000 clones, with 65% to 85% found just once. Sequencing was done on a sample of PBMCs. The receptor source for this set is a woman aged 25 to 39 in good health and CMV-seronegative. Both conserved end residues are part of each CDR3. D genes are given only for firm matches. The size of a clone is reported for some rows only, either as once, few or many, or as a class for expanded clones.

>TRBJ1-5|TRBV15|once|NA
TGTGCCACCAGCAGAGGGGGAGGGACCTTTAGCAATCAGCCCCAGCATTTT
CATSRGGGTFSNQPQHF
>TRBJ1-2|TRBV7-2|NA|NA
TGTGCCAGCAGCTTAGCTGAGCCCCGAAGCTATGGCTACACCTTC
CASSLAEPRSYGYTF
>TRBJ2-7|TRBV4-1|NA|TRBD1
TGCGCCAGCAGCCAGGAACGGGACAGTACCTACGAGCAGTACTTC
CASSQERDSTYEQYF
>TRBJ1-1|TRBV5-1|NA|TRBD1
TGCGCCAGCAGGCGACAGGGGGCCACTGAAGCTTTCTTT
CASRRQGATEAFF
>TRBJ1-2|TRBV6-5|NA|TRBD1
TGTGCCAGCGAAGGGGGCGGCTACACCTTC
CASEGGGYTF
>TRBJ2-1|TRBV7-8|NA|NA
TGTGCCAGCAGCGGGGGACTCTCCTACAATGAGCAGTTCTTC
CASSGGLSYNEQFF
>TRBJ2-1|TRBV27|NA|TRBD1
TGTGCCAGCAGTTTATCGTTTGGGGACAGGCTCTGGTGTGAGCAGTTCTTC
CASSLSFGDRLWCEQFF
>TRBJ2-7|TRBV5-1|NA|NA
TGCGCCAGCAGCCCACCCGCGAGCTCCTACGAGCAGTACTTC
CASSPPASSYEQYF
>TRBJ2-2|TRBV13|NA|TRBD2
TGTGCCAGCAGCCCGTACCCCGGGGGGGGCGGGGAGCTGTTTTTT
CASSPYPGGGGELFF
>TRBJ2-3|TRBV6-1|few|TRBD1
TGTGCCAGCAGCCCGACAGGGTCCACAGATACGCAGTATTTT
CASSPTGSTDTQYF
>TRBJ1-2|TRBV7-9|NA|NA
TGTTCCAGCAGCCATCCCGACAACCCAAACTATGGCTACACCTTC
CSSSHPDNPNYGYTF
>TRBJ2-3|TRBV19|NA|NA
TGTGCCAGTAGGGGGAGAACGAGAACAGATACGCAGTATTTT
CASRGRTRTDTQYF
>TRBJ1-3|TRBV4-1|NA|NA
TGCGCCAGCAGCCACCTAAGCCCTGGAAACACCATATATTTT
CASSHLSPGNTIYF
>TRBJ2-7|TRBV19|NA|NA
TGTGCCAGTAGTAATTTCGGGGAGCCCTACGAGCAGTACTTC
CASSNFGEPYEQYF
>TRBJ2-7|TRBV4-1|once|NA
TGCGCCAGCAGCCACCAAGGGGGATCGACCCCCTACGAGCAGTACTTC
CASSHQGGSTPYEQYF
>TRBJ2-1|TRBV9|NA|NA
TGTGGACTTAGGGGGCAGTTCTTC
CGLRGQFF
>TRBJ1-4|TRBV9|few|TRBD1
TGTGCCAGCAGCCCAAGGGGGCAGGCTGAAAAACTGTTTTTT
CASSPRGQAEKLFF
>TRBJ2-2|TRBV5-1|NA|NA
TGCGCCAGCAATAATAGGAGCTGGACGAACACCGGGGAGCTGTTTTTT
CASNNRSWTNTGELFF
>TRBJ1-6|TRBV19|NA|TRBD1
TGTGCCAGTAGTGCGACAGGGGATTCACCCCTCCACTTT
CASSATGDSPLHF
>TRBJ2-2|TRBV28|NA|TRBD2
TGTGCCAGCAGTATAGCGGGAGCCAACACCGGGGAGCTGTTTTTT
CASSIAGANTGELFF
>TRBJ2-3|TRBV21-1|NA|NA
TGTGCCAGCAGCAAAGCCGCTATGTGGGGCATAGATACGCAGTATTTT
CASSKAAMWGIDTQYF
>TRBJ1-2|TRBV5-1|NA|NA
TGCGCCAGCAGCCCGCGGGACGGATACTATGGCTACCCCTTC
CASSPRDGYYGYPF